The 10 T cell receptor beta chains given below trace back to one sample, sequenced in a study of blood T cell repertoires in COVID-19. Method: immunoSEQ multiplex PCR; TCRdb's copy keeps in-frame clones and lacks some. Of about 220,000 clones listed, roughly 90% are singletons. What was sequenced was PBMCs or T cells enriched from blood (not recorded which). Receptors originate from a woman in her forties with acute COVID-19.

This sequence joins TRBV6-1 and TRBJ1-5; D is perhaps TRBD1 (6 bases). The CDR3 has 17 residues. Trimming pared 0 bases from V and 7 bases from J, leaving 19 bases between. Germline V lookup: CDR1 MNHNS, CDR2 SASEGT. The CDR3 region has the DNA TGTGCCAGCAGTGAAGCGGGGTCTCGGGGGCGGGGGCAGCCCCAGCATTTT. Translated: CASSEAGSRGRGQPQHF.

The gene calls are TRBV2 and TRBJ1-1; D not certain. Trimming pared 6 bases from V and 0 bases from J, leaving 11 bases between. The CDR3 totals 14 residues. CDR1 and CDR2 from the germline V gene are SNHLY and FYNNEI. In DNA, the CDR3 is TGTGCCAGCAGGGAACACTTCATGAACACTGAAGCTTTCTTT. It is translated as CASREHFMNTEAFF.

This clone is a singleton in its sample. The CDR3 sequence is CASSSGKATGNTIYF. In nucleotides, the CDR3 is TGTGCCAGCAGTTCAGGGAAGGCTACCGGAAACACCATATATTTT. V and J are TRBV6-5 and TRBJ1-3; possibly TRBD1 for D (5 bases). The V and J ends lost 4 bases and 4 bases respectively, with 14 bases between them. CDR1 is MNHEY and CDR2 is SVGAGI in the germline V gene. This CDR3 is 15 amino acids long.

This clone has only one observation. The V call is TRBV19, the J call TRBJ1-1; TRBD1 might be the D (5 bases). The germline V and J ends were trimmed by 6 bases and 4 bases, with 15 bases remaining between them. The CDR3 length is 14 residues. Looked up from germline, CDR1 is LNHDA and CDR2 is SQIVND (reference sequence). The CDR3 reads CASSTTSRGTEAFF. CDR3 in DNA: TGTGCCAGTAGCACAACCAGTAGGGGCACTGAAGCTTTCTTT.

This chain joins TRBV6-5 and TRBJ1-2, with 9 bases lining up with TRBD1. Germline CDR1 is MNHEY and CDR2 is SVGAGI. This CDR3 is built from 13 residues. V was pared by 2 bases and J by 8 bases, with 3 bases of the junction left unmatched. CDR3 DNA sequence: TGTGCCAGCAGTTACAACAGGGGGCACGGCTACACCTTC. Protein sequence: CASSYNRGHGYTF.

The V and J genes are TRBV25-1 and TRBJ1-2; no firm D call. Trimming removed 3 bases from V and 4 bases from J, with 6 bases in between. Germline CDR1 and CDR2: MGHDK and SYGVNS. This CDR3 is 12 amino acids long. CDR3 residues: CASSDSLYGYTF. The CDR3 nucleotides read TGTGCCAGCAGTGACTCCCTCTATGGCTACACCTTC.

This clone was detected only once. V gene TRBV19 combines with J gene TRBJ1-1, with D perhaps matching TRBD1 (6 bases). CDR3 size: 14 residues. In germline, CDR1 is LNHDA, CDR2 SQIVND (reference sequence). V dropped 4 bases and J dropped 3 bases, with 12 bases sitting between them. The CDR3: CASSTLGADTEAFF. The CDR3 DNA reads TGTGCCAGTAGTACCCTGGGGGCAGACACTGAAGCTTTCTTT.

This CDR3 is CASSGPGNTIYF. CDR3 DNA: TGTGCCAGCAGTGGCCCTGGAAACACCATATATTTT. The chain combines TRBV28 with TRBJ1-3, with D unclear. V gave up 5 bases and J gave up 2 bases, with 4 bases separating them. The CDR3 consists of 12 residues. Germline V lookup: CDR1 MDHEN, CDR2 SYDVKM. Together with reference TRBV28 and TRBJ1-3, the CDR3 gives the full variable domain: DVKVTQSSRYLVKRTGEKVFLECVQDMDHENMFWYRQDPGLGLRLIYFSYDVKMKEKGDIPEGYSVSREKKERFSLILESASTNQTSMYLCASSGPGNTIYFGEGSWLTVV.

CDR3 bases: TGTGCCAGCAGCTTGGATGCGGGAGAGACCCAGTACTTC. Its translation is CASSLDAGETQYF. The J gene is TRBJ2-5, the V gene TRBV5-4; possible D gene TRBD2, 5 bases. With 0 bases removed from V and 4 bases from J, the gap between germline ends came to 7 bases. The CDR3 loop spans 13 amino acids. The germline CDR1 and CDR2 sequences are SGHNT and YYREEE (reference sequence).

V usage is TRBV6-2 or TRBV6-3 and J usage is TRBJ1-2; 7 bases are a match to TRBD1. Germline lookup yields CDR1 MNHEY and CDR2 SVGEGT. V shed 2 bases, J shed 5 bases, and the junction held 5 bases outside the gene matches. The CDR3 consists of 14 residues. The DNA for the CDR3 is TGTGCCAGCAGTTACGCAGGGGGACCTTATGGCTACACCTTC. The encoded protein is CASSYAGGPYGYTF.